These 3 T cell receptor beta chains originate from one sample sequenced in a study of shared clonotypes between healthy human individuals. Data came from immunoSEQ multiplex PCR; TCRdb stores just in-frame clones and leaves some out. The sample consists of 1.5 million to 2.5 million clones, about 95% of them appearing once. CD45RO negativity and positive selection for CCR7 defined naive CD8 cells, a population that excluded terminally differentiated effector memory CD45RA+ cells. The specimen was naive CD8+ T cells sorted from blood. Receptors originate from a man aged 18 to 30 in good health.

The chain employs TRBV2 and TRBJ2-5, with D uncertain. The V gene lost 3 bases and the J gene lost 3 bases, with 8 bases spanning the gap. This CDR3 region has 13 residues. Looked up from germline, CDR1 is SNHLY and CDR2 is FYNNEI. In DNA form, the CDR3 reads TGTGCCAGCAGTGACTCATACGAAGAGACCCAGTACTTC. As protein: CASSDSYEETQYF.

The rearrangement joins TRBV6-5 to TRBJ1-1; D is unclear. The V gene lost 3 bases and the J gene lost 3 bases, with 8 bases spanning the gap. Germline CDR1 is MNHEY and CDR2 is SVGAGI. This CDR3 has 13 amino acids. CDR3 sequence (DNA): TGTGCCAGCAGTTATAGCGGGCACACTGAAGCTTTCTTT. This sequence encodes CASSYSGHTEAFF.

This chain links TRBV7-9 with TRBJ1-4; D remains ambiguous. CDR1 and CDR2 (germline): SEHNR, FQNEAQ (reference sequence). This CDR3 spans 13 amino acids. Trimming removed 1 base from V and 10 bases from J, with 10 bases in between. CDR3 DNA: TGTGCCAGCAGCTTAGAACGCGAGGGAAAACTGTTTTTT. This gives the protein CASSLEREGKLFF.